Listed below are T cell receptor beta chains from one sample, sequenced in a study of cytomegalovirus exposure and HLA in healthy donors. Clones were read by immunoSEQ multiplex PCR, and TCRdb kept only the in-frame ones, dropping some. The sample contains 68,000 or so clones, roughly nine tenths of which appear only once. What was sequenced was PBMCs. These receptors originate from a man younger than 35 in good health and CMV-seronegative. Each CDR3 is given with its conserved first and last residue. Each record gives: J gene, D gene, CDR3 length, V gene, clone size, CDR3 DNA, CDR3 protein. A D gene is named only where the DNA matches it firmly. The size entry is marked missing in some rows and otherwise reads once, few, many or a size class.

J gene: TRBJ2-5
D gene: NA
CDR3 length: 13
V gene: TRBV7-9
clone size: NA
CDR3 DNA: TGTGCCAGCAGCTTAAGTAGACTGGAGACCCAGTACTTC
CDR3 protein: CASSLSRLETQYF

J gene: TRBJ2-3
D gene: NA
CDR3 length: 14
V gene: TRBV27
clone size: NA
CDR3 DNA: TGTGCCAGCAGTCGTCCAACTAGCACAGATACGCAGTATTTT
CDR3 protein: CASSRPTSTDTQYF

J gene: TRBJ2-3
D gene: NA
CDR3 length: 15
V gene: TRBV27
clone size: NA
CDR3 DNA: TGTGCCAGCAGGACCGGGACTGTTGGCACAGATACGCAGTATTTT
CDR3 protein: CASRTGTVGTDTQYF

J gene: TRBJ2-2
D gene: TRBD1
CDR3 length: 14
V gene: TRBV9
clone size: NA
CDR3 DNA: TGTGCCAGCTCGGACAGGGGAAACACCGGGGAGCTGTTTTTT
CDR3 protein: CASSDRGNTGELFF

J gene: TRBJ1-4
D gene: NA
CDR3 length: 15
V gene: TRBV7-9
clone size: NA
CDR3 DNA: TGTGCCAGCAGCTTAGGAGCACCGGGAACGGAAAAACTGTTTTTT
CDR3 protein: CASSLGAPGTEKLFF

J gene: TRBJ2-7
D gene: TRBD1
CDR3 length: 17
V gene: TRBV5-1
clone size: once
CDR3 DNA: TGCGCCAGCAGCTTGGCCTTTGCCGGACAGGGGGGCTACGAGCAGTACTTC
CDR3 protein: CASSLAFAGQGGYEQYF

J gene: TRBJ2-2
D gene: NA
CDR3 length: 14
V gene: TRBV6-4
clone size: NA
CDR3 DNA: TGTGCCAGCAGTGCTCAGGGTAACACCGGGGAGCTGTTTTTT
CDR3 protein: CASSAQGNTGELFF

J gene: TRBJ2-1
D gene: TRBD1
CDR3 length: 19
V gene: TRBV15
clone size: once
CDR3 DNA: TGTGCCACCAGCAGAGGAGTCTGGGTCGGACAGGGGGCTGGCAATGAGCAGTTCTTC
CDR3 protein: CATSRGVWVGQGAGNEQFF

J gene: TRBJ2-7
D gene: TRBD2
CDR3 length: 14
V gene: TRBV9
clone size: NA
CDR3 DNA: TGTGCCAGCACCCCCGACAGCGGGAGAGACGAGCAGTACTTC
CDR3 protein: CASTPDSGRDEQYF

J gene: TRBJ2-5
D gene: TRBD1
CDR3 length: 16
V gene: TRBV7-9
clone size: NA
CDR3 DNA: TGTGCCAGCAGCTCACTCCGGGACAGGGTGAAAGAGACCCAGTACTTC
CDR3 protein: CASSSLRDRVKETQYF

J gene: TRBJ2-7
D gene: TRBD2
CDR3 length: 16
V gene: TRBV5-4
clone size: NA
CDR3 DNA: TGTGCCAGCAGCTTGGCCCCGGGTAGCGGGAGTTACGAGCAGTACTTC
CDR3 protein: CASSLAPGSGSYEQYF

J gene: TRBJ1-1
D gene: NA
CDR3 length: 15
V gene: TRBV6-4
clone size: NA
CDR3 DNA: TGTGCCAGCACTACCGAGGCAGGGTCGAACACTGAAGCTTTCTTT
CDR3 protein: CASTTEAGSNTEAFF

J gene: TRBJ2-2
D gene: TRBD2
CDR3 length: 15
V gene: TRBV9
clone size: NA
CDR3 DNA: TGTGCCAGCCGGGGACTAGCGGGAACCACCGGGGAGCTGTTTTTT
CDR3 protein: CASRGLAGTTGELFF

J gene: TRBJ1-4
D gene: TRBD1
CDR3 length: 13
V gene: TRBV4-2
clone size: NA
CDR3 DNA: TGTGCCAGCAGCCAGACAGGGTTCGAAAAACTGTTTTTT
CDR3 protein: CASSQTGFEKLFF

J gene: TRBJ2-7
D gene: TRBD2
CDR3 length: 17
V gene: TRBV4-2
clone size: NA
CDR3 DNA: TGTGCCAGCACCCAATTGGGTGGCGGGAGGGAAAGCTCGGAGCAGTACTTC
CDR3 protein: CASTQLGGGRESSEQYF

J gene: TRBJ2-2
D gene: NA
CDR3 length: 15
V gene: TRBV7-8
clone size: NA
CDR3 DNA: TGTGCCAGCAGCCCGGAGGGGAGACACACCGGGGAGCTGTTTTTT
CDR3 protein: CASSPEGRHTGELFF

J gene: TRBJ2-3
D gene: NA
CDR3 length: 12
V gene: TRBV7-9
clone size: NA
CDR3 DNA: TGTGCCAGCAGCTCACTCGGAGATACGCAGTATTTT
CDR3 protein: CASSSLGDTQYF

J gene: TRBJ2-7
D gene: TRBD1
CDR3 length: 14
V gene: TRBV15
clone size: NA
CDR3 DNA: TGTGCCACCAGCAGAGGCCAGGGGGCCAACGAGCAGTACTTC
CDR3 protein: CATSRGQGANEQYF

J gene: TRBJ1-3
D gene: NA
CDR3 length: 18
V gene: TRBV4-3
clone size: NA
CDR3 DNA: TGCGCCAGCAGTCCCTATACCGGGGAATCAATATCTGGAAACACCATATATTTT
CDR3 protein: CASSPYTGESISGNTIYF

J gene: TRBJ2-1
D gene: NA
CDR3 length: 14
V gene: TRBV18
clone size: NA
CDR3 DNA: TGTGCCAGCTCACCACGGGGTAGCGCCCATGAGCAGTTCTTC
CDR3 protein: CASSPRGSAHEQFF

J gene: TRBJ2-7
D gene: TRBD1
CDR3 length: 15
V gene: TRBV19
clone size: NA
CDR3 DNA: TGTGCCAGTAGTATAGGACAGGGAAGGACCTACGAGCAGTACTTC
CDR3 protein: CASSIGQGRTYEQYF

J gene: TRBJ2-7
D gene: TRBD1
CDR3 length: 16
V gene: TRBV4-3
clone size: once
CDR3 DNA: TGCGCCAGCAGCCAAGTTGTGAAGGGGGCTCTCTACGAGCAGTACTTC
CDR3 protein: CASSQVVKGALYEQYF

J gene: TRBJ2-3
D gene: NA
CDR3 length: 16
V gene: TRBV11-1
clone size: NA
CDR3 DNA: TGTGCCAGCAGCTTAGTTTACGGGGTACGGACAGATACGCAGTATTTT
CDR3 protein: CASSLVYGVRTDTQYF

J gene: TRBJ1-2
D gene: TRBD1
CDR3 length: 17
V gene: TRBV4-3
clone size: NA
CDR3 DNA: TGCGCCAGCAGCCAAGATCCCCGGGACAGGGGGATCTATGGCTACACCTTC
CDR3 protein: CASSQDPRDRGIYGYTF

J gene: TRBJ2-7
D gene: NA
CDR3 length: 12
V gene: TRBV30
clone size: NA
CDR3 DNA: TGTGCCTGGAGTGCCCACAGGGCAGAGCAGTACTTC
CDR3 protein: CAWSAHRAEQYF

J gene: TRBJ2-7
D gene: TRBD1
CDR3 length: 13
V gene: TRBV30
clone size: NA
CDR3 DNA: TGTGCCTGGGGTCCGGGACAGGGACCTTCCAAGTACTTC
CDR3 protein: CAWGPGQGPSKYF

J gene: TRBJ2-3
D gene: NA
CDR3 length: 16
V gene: TRBV6-4
clone size: NA
CDR3 DNA: TGTGCCAGCAGTGACTCGGGGGGAGGAGGTCCAGATACGCAGTATTTT
CDR3 protein: CASSDSGGGGPDTQYF

J gene: TRBJ1-5
D gene: NA
CDR3 length: 15
V gene: TRBV7-2
clone size: NA
CDR3 DNA: TGTGCCAGCAGCCTCGGGGGAGCAGACTATCAGCCCCAGCATTTT
CDR3 protein: CASSLGGADYQPQHF

J gene: TRBJ1-1
D gene: NA
CDR3 length: 14
V gene: TRBV28
clone size: NA
CDR3 DNA: TGTGCCAGCAGTCTGGAGATCGCCGGGGGTGAAGCTTTCTTT
CDR3 protein: CASSLEIAGGEAFF

J gene: TRBJ2-7
D gene: TRBD2
CDR3 length: 16
V gene: TRBV14
clone size: NA
CDR3 DNA: TGTGCCAGCAGCCAAGGGGGTAGCGGGAGGACCCACGAGCAGTACTTC
CDR3 protein: CASSQGGSGRTHEQYF

J gene: TRBJ2-7
D gene: TRBD2
CDR3 length: 16
V gene: TRBV28
clone size: NA
CDR3 DNA: TGTGCCAGCAGCCCCGAGGGCCCTAGCGGAACCTACGAGCAGTACTTC
CDR3 protein: CASSPEGPSGTYEQYF

J gene: TRBJ1-1
D gene: NA
CDR3 length: 13
V gene: TRBV29-1
clone size: NA
CDR3 DNA: TGCAGCGTCCCAACTCCGAAGCTCACTGAAGCTTTCTTT
CDR3 protein: CSVPTPKLTEAFF

J gene: TRBJ2-1
D gene: NA
CDR3 length: 14
V gene: TRBV7-2
clone size: NA
CDR3 DNA: TGTGCCAGCAGCTTAGGACGGGAGACCGATGAGCAGTTCTTC
CDR3 protein: CASSLGRETDEQFF

J gene: TRBJ1-1
D gene: NA
CDR3 length: 15
V gene: TRBV5-5
clone size: NA
CDR3 DNA: TGTGCCAGCAGCAGATCGGACAGCATGAACACTGAAGCTTTCTTT
CDR3 protein: CASSRSDSMNTEAFF

J gene: TRBJ2-7
D gene: NA
CDR3 length: 14
V gene: TRBV7-9
clone size: NA
CDR3 DNA: TGTGCCAGCAGCCTCCCGGGGTCGGATTTGGAACAGTACTTC
CDR3 protein: CASSLPGSDLEQYF

J gene: TRBJ1-2
D gene: TRBD1
CDR3 length: 18
V gene: TRBV5-3
clone size: NA
CDR3 DNA: TGTGCCAGACCCTGCGCCCGGAACAGGGGAGAACAAGACTATGGCTACACCTTC
CDR3 protein: CARPCARNRGEQDYGYTF

J gene: TRBJ2-1
D gene: NA
CDR3 length: 18
V gene: TRBV9
clone size: NA
CDR3 DNA: TGTGCCAGCAGCGTAGAACCCCGACACAGCCAGGTTTACAATGAGCAGTTCTTC
CDR3 protein: CASSVEPRHSQVYNEQFF

J gene: TRBJ2-7
D gene: TRBD2
CDR3 length: 18
V gene: TRBV6-1
clone size: NA
CDR3 DNA: TGTGCCAGCAGTGAAGAGGCTAGCGGGTTTTATATAGGGTACGAGCAGTACTTC
CDR3 protein: CASSEEASGFYIGYEQYF

J gene: TRBJ2-1
D gene: TRBD2
CDR3 length: 15
V gene: TRBV5-1
clone size: NA
CDR3 DNA: TGCGCCAGCAGCTTAAGCGGGAGGGCCGTGGATGAGCAGTTCTTC
CDR3 protein: CASSLSGRAVDEQFF

J gene: TRBJ2-7
D gene: NA
CDR3 length: 12
V gene: TRBV30
clone size: NA
CDR3 DNA: TGTGCCTGGAGCCCCCGCCGGGACGAGCAGTACTTC
CDR3 protein: CAWSPRRDEQYF

J gene: TRBJ1-1
D gene: NA
CDR3 length: 13
V gene: TRBV7-2
clone size: NA
CDR3 DNA: TGTGCCAGCAGCGTACAGGGTAGGGCTGAAGCTTTCTTT
CDR3 protein: CASSVQGRAEAFF

J gene: TRBJ1-2
D gene: TRBD1
CDR3 length: 12
V gene: TRBV29-1
clone size: NA
CDR3 DNA: TGCAGCGTTCCGGGACAGGGTGCTGGCTACACCTTC
CDR3 protein: CSVPGQGAGYTF

J gene: TRBJ2-7
D gene: NA
CDR3 length: 16
V gene: TRBV7-8
clone size: once
CDR3 DNA: TGTGCCAGCAGCTTAGCGCGCGGGGAAACCTTTCCTGAGCAGTACTTC
CDR3 protein: CASSLARGETFPEQYF

J gene: TRBJ1-1
D gene: NA
CDR3 length: 15
V gene: TRBV7-9
clone size: NA
CDR3 DNA: TGTGCCAGCAGCTTTCCCGTAGAGGGAGCCACTGAAGCTTTCTTT
CDR3 protein: CASSFPVEGATEAFF

J gene: TRBJ1-2
D gene: TRBD1
CDR3 length: 15
V gene: TRBV2
clone size: NA
CDR3 DNA: TGTGCCAGCAGCGTGATTGGACAGGGGGAGTATGGCTACACCTTC
CDR3 protein: CASSVIGQGEYGYTF

J gene: TRBJ2-1
D gene: NA
CDR3 length: 14
V gene: TRBV29-1
clone size: once
CDR3 DNA: TGCAGCGTTGACCAGGGAGGTTTCGACAATGAGCAGTTCTTC
CDR3 protein: CSVDQGGFDNEQFF

J gene: TRBJ2-4
D gene: NA
CDR3 length: 15
V gene: TRBV27
clone size: NA
CDR3 DNA: TGTGCCAGCAGTCCCAAACCAGGGCTCGGGAACATTCAGTACTTC
CDR3 protein: CASSPKPGLGNIQYF

J gene: TRBJ2-2
D gene: TRBD2
CDR3 length: 16
V gene: TRBV5-6
clone size: NA
CDR3 DNA: TGTGCCAGCAGCTTAAGCGGGACCCCGAACACCGGGGAGCTGTTTTTT
CDR3 protein: CASSLSGTPNTGELFF

J gene: TRBJ2-1
D gene: TRBD2
CDR3 length: 14
V gene: TRBV7-2
clone size: NA
CDR3 DNA: TGTGCCAGCAGCCTATCAACTAGCGTGTATGAGCAGTTCTTC
CDR3 protein: CASSLSTSVYEQFF